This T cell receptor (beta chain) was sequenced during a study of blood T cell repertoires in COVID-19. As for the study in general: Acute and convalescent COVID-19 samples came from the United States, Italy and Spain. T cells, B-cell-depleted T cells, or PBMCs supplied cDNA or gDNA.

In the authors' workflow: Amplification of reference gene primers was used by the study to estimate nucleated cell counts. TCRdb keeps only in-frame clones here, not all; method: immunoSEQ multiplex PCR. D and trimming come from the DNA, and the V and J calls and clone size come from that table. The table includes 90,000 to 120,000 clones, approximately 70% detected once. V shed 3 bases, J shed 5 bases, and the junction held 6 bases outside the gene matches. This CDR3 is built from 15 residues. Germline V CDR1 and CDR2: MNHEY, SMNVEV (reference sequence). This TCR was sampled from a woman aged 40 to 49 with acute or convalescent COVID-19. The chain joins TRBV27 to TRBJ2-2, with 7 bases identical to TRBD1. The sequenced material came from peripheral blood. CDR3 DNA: TGTGCCAGCAGTTTGAAACAGGGGAATACCGGGGAGCTGTTTTTT. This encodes CASSLKQGNTGELFF.